This TCR beta chain was profiled in a study of blood T cell repertoires in COVID-19. As for the study in general: PBMCs, B-cell-depleted T cells, or T cells were the source of the cDNA or gDNA that made up the material.

Original processing methods: Scientists estimated how many nucleated cells there were by amplifying reference gene primers. Clones were sequenced by immunoSEQ multiplex PCR, and TCRdb holds only the in-frame ones, with some missing. D and trimming come from the DNA, and the V and J calls and clone size come from that table. The table includes 40,000 to 55,000 clones, around 92% detected once. This clone was observed once. This clonotype was obtained from a human donor in a cohort sampled during active COVID-19. The sequencing input was peripheral blood.

CDR3 sequence (DNA): TGTGCCAGCAGGAGAGAACAGGGTCTAAATGAGCAGTTCTTC. Its translation is CASRREQGLNEQFF. The chain is built from TRBV6-6 and TRBJ2-1; maybe TRBD1 (6 bases). V lost 6 bases and J lost 7, with 16 bases in between. The CDR3 is 14 amino acids. CDR1 and CDR2 from the germline V gene are MNHNY and SVGAGI (reference sequence).